This is a list of T cell receptor beta chains from one sample in a study of technical replicates of blood from a few donors. Sequencing was performed with immunoSEQ multiplex PCR; in TCRdb, only in-frame clones are kept and a portion is missing. The sample lists nearly 95,000 clones, 90% to 96% occurring once. The material sequenced was T cells isolated from PBMCs. The origin of the receptors is a human donor in good health. The CDR3 runs from the conserved cysteine through the conserved F or W. A D gene is named only where the DNA matches it firmly. Some rows mark clone size as missing; the rest say once, few, many or name a class of expanded clone.

J gene,D gene,clone size,V gene,CDR3 DNA,CDR3 protein
TRBJ1-2,NA,NA,TRBV15,TGTGCCACCAGCCCTCATGCGGATCTTGGCTACACCTTC,CATSPHADLGYTF
TRBJ1-2,NA,NA,TRBV6-5,TGTGCCAGCAGTTACTTCCGCGGTGGCTACACCTTC,CASSYFRGGYTF
TRBJ2-1,NA,NA,TRBV18,TGTGCCAGCTCACCACAAATAGGCGGGGTCAATGAGCAGTTCTTC,CASSPQIGGVNEQFF
TRBJ2-3,NA,NA,TRBV19,TGTGCCAGTAGTCCCACAGGGACAGATACGCAGTATTTT,CASSPTGTDTQYF
TRBJ1-1,NA,NA,TRBV19,TGTGCCAGTAGTATTACCCTACTCACTGAAGCTTTCTTT,CASSITLLTEAFF
TRBJ1-1,NA,NA,TRBV12-5,TGTGCTAGTATAGGACAGACCTTGAACACTGAAGCTTTCTTT,CASIGQTLNTEAFF
TRBJ1-2,NA,NA,TRBV6-5,TGTGCCAGCAGTTACCGTTTTAACTATGGCTACACCTTC,CASSYRFNYGYTF
TRBJ2-2,TRBD2,once,TRBV11-3,TGTGCCAGCAGCTCCGGGACTAGCGGGAGAGGAACCGGGGAGCTGTTTTTT,CASSSGTSGRGTGELFF
TRBJ2-5,NA,once,TRBV10-2,TGCGCCAGCAGTGAGATAGACTTTCAAGAGACCCAGTACTTC,CASSEIDFQETQYF
TRBJ2-3,TRBD2,NA,TRBV11-3,TGTGCCAGCAGCTTATCGCTAGCGGGGCCCACAGATACGCAGTATTTT,CASSLSLAGPTDTQYF
TRBJ2-1,NA,NA,TRBV4-1,TGCGCCAGCAGCCAACCCGCGGGCTCCTACAATGAGCAGTTCTTC,CASSQPAGSYNEQFF
TRBJ1-2,NA,NA,TRBV6-4,TGTGCCAGCAGTACCACGCGGGACGCCCCCGAGGGCTACACCTTC,CASSTTRDAPEGYTF
TRBJ1-1,NA,NA,TRBV25-1,TGTGCCAGCAGCCCAGGGGCAGGTAACACTGAAGCTTTCTTT,CASSPGAGNTEAFF
TRBJ2-7,TRBD2,NA,TRBV7-3,TGTGCCAGCAGCGTAGAAGGACTAGCGGGAGGTACTACCTACGAGCAGTACTTC,CASSVEGLAGGTTYEQYF
TRBJ2-3,NA,NA,TRBV28,TGTGCCAGCAGTTCCCAGTTAGATACGCAGTATTTT,CASSSQLDTQYF
TRBJ1-1,NA,NA,TRBV27,TGTGCCAGCAGTTTTGGGGGGGGCACTGAAGCTTTCTTT,CASSFGGGTEAFF
TRBJ1-1,TRBD1,NA,TRBV28,TGTGCCAGCAGCACGGACAGGTACGCTGAAGCTTTCTTT,CASSTDRYAEAFF
TRBJ2-1,TRBD2,NA,TRBV9,TGTGCCAGCAGCTACCTAGCGGGCCTCTCCTACAATGAGCAGTTCTTC,CASSYLAGLSYNEQFF
TRBJ2-1,NA,NA,TRBV28,TGTGCCAGCAAAGCTACAGGGTGGCTTATCAATGAGCAGTTCTTC,CASKATGWLINEQFF
TRBJ1-2,NA,NA,TRBV6-4,TGTGCCAGCAGTGACGGGGGGGTCGGCTACACCTTC,CASSDGGVGYTF
TRBJ2-7,NA,NA,TRBV27,TGTGCCAGCGCTATGACCGGGGAACCTATTTACGAGCAGTACTTC,CASAMTGEPIYEQYF
TRBJ1-2,TRBD1,NA,TRBV19,TGTGCCAGTAGTCAAATGGGACAGGAGGGTAACTATGGCTACACCTTC,CASSQMGQEGNYGYTF
TRBJ1-1,TRBD1,NA,TRBV11-2,TGTGCCAGCAACACCGAGACAGGGGGGAACACTGAAGCTTTCTTT,CASNTETGGNTEAFF
TRBJ1-5,TRBD1,NA,TRBV6-1,TGTGCCAGCAGCATTGACAGGGGGAATCAGCCCCAGCATTTT,CASSIDRGNQPQHF
TRBJ1-1,TRBD1,NA,TRBV6-5,TGTGCCAGCAGTTACAGTCACAGGGGTAAGGACACTGAAGCTTTCTTT,CASSYSHRGKDTEAFF
TRBJ1-3,TRBD1,once,TRBV7-8,TGTGCCAGCAGCTTTAACAGGGGGCACGGAAACACCATATATTTT,CASSFNRGHGNTIYF
TRBJ2-7,TRBD2,NA,TRBV9,TGTGCCAGCAGCGTACGAGCGGGGGCCTACGAGCAGTACTTC,CASSVRAGAYEQYF
TRBJ1-1,TRBD1,NA,TRBV2,TGTGCCAGCATTTTAGGACAGGGGAAGCGGGCTATGAACGACACTGAAGCTTTCTTT,CASILGQGKRAMNDTEAFF
TRBJ2-1,TRBD2,NA,TRBV9,TGTGCCAGCAGCCCCCAACCGGGACTACAGTTCTTC,CASSPQPGLQFF
TRBJ1-2,NA,NA,TRBV4-1,TGCGCCAGCAGCTCATACTATGGCTACACCTTC,CASSSYYGYTF
TRBJ2-7,NA,NA,TRBV6-5,TGTGCCAGCAGTTACCGCGGTTACGAGCAGTACTTC,CASSYRGYEQYF
TRBJ2-1,NA,NA,TRBV4-3,TGCGCCAGCAGCCAAGAAGGCTCGGACAGTCCCCTCAATGAGCAGTTCTTC,CASSQEGSDSPLNEQFF
TRBJ1-5,NA,NA,TRBV18,TGTGCCAGCTCACCACAGGCAGGGAAAGCCCAGCATTTT,CASSPQAGKAQHF
TRBJ2-2,TRBD1,once,TRBV28,TGTGCCAGCAGTTTACACAGGGGGCTCGGCGGGGAGCTGTTTTTT,CASSLHRGLGGELFF
TRBJ2-3,TRBD2,NA,TRBV9,TGTGCCAGCAGCGCTAGCGGGAGTAAAGATACGCAGTATTTT,CASSASGSKDTQYF
TRBJ2-1,TRBD2,NA,TRBV9,TGTGCCAGCAGCGTAGCACTCAGTAGCGGGAGGGACAATGAGCAGTTCTTC,CASSVALSSGRDNEQFF
TRBJ1-2,NA,once,TRBV11-2,TGTGCCAGCAGCCGGGGACTTACAGACGGCTACACCTTC,CASSRGLTDGYTF
TRBJ2-7,TRBD1,NA,TRBV29-1,TGCAGCGTTGAAGTTCCGGGACAGGGGTACGAGCAGTACTTC,CSVEVPGQGYEQYF
TRBJ2-1,TRBD1,NA,TRBV27,TGTGCCAGCAGTACCGGGACAGGGGTAAGGGGGCAGTTCTTC,CASSTGTGVRGQFF
TRBJ1-1,TRBD1,NA,TRBV18,TGTGCCAGCTCACCTATGACAGGGCAGACTGAAGCTTTCTTT,CASSPMTGQTEAFF
TRBJ2-1,NA,NA,TRBV28,TGTGCCACCCAAACCCCTGGGAGGTCCTACAATGAGCAGTTCTTC,CATQTPGRSYNEQFF
TRBJ1-1,NA,NA,TRBV28,TGTGCCAGCAGTTTATCTTGGGGTCGGGAGGCCACTGAAGCTTTCTTT,CASSLSWGREATEAFF
TRBJ2-2,NA,NA,TRBV27,TGTGCCAGCAGTTGGAGGGGTACCGGGGAGCTGTTTTTT,CASSWRGTGELFF
TRBJ1-1,NA,NA,TRBV18,TGTGCCAGCTCACCTGTAGATGCGAACACTGAAGCTTTCTTT,CASSPVDANTEAFF
TRBJ2-5,NA,once,TRBV7-7,TGTGCCAGCAGCTTTCAACAGGGAGAGACCCAGTACTTC,CASSFQQGETQYF
TRBJ2-5,NA,NA,TRBV5-8,TGTGCCAGCAGCTTGGAGGGCAGGACTTTAGAGACCCAGTACTTC,CASSLEGRTLETQYF
TRBJ2-5,TRBD2,NA,TRBV7-8,TGTGCCAGCAGCTTCAGCGGGAGTCAGGCGGAGACCCAGTACTTC,CASSFSGSQAETQYF
TRBJ2-1,TRBD1,NA,TRBV7-8,TGTGCCAGCAGCCAGGACAGGGCCGTCTACAATGAGCAGTTCTTC,CASSQDRAVYNEQFF
TRBJ2-3,NA,NA,TRBV5-6,TGTGCCAGCAGCTCCCAGGGATACACAGATACGCAGTATTTT,CASSSQGYTDTQYF
TRBJ2-7,NA,NA,TRBV27,TGTGCCAGCAGTCGGGGTAGGAGCTCCTACGAGCAGTACTTC,CASSRGRSSYEQYF
TRBJ2-7,TRBD2,NA,TRBV2,TGTGCCAGCAGTGAAGAACTAGCGGGGGGATACGAGCAGTACTTC,CASSEELAGGYEQYF